The clone carrying this T cell receptor beta chain appeared many times. What it binds is unknown. TCR beta CDR3 region amplification was performed from RNA transcripts. HTBI primers were the set used in a first-round RT-PCR of the TCR CDR3. TCRdb re-analysed the multiplex PCR reads in MiXCR, keeping a single row per CDR3 protein. The sample shows roughly 500,000 distinct CDR3 sequences, 40% to 50% of them seen only once. Germline-derived CDR1 and CDR2 are KGHDR and SFDVKD. J lost 2 bases, V lost 9 bases, and 3 bases had no gene match. CDR3 size: 14 residues. The sample is drawn from a study of T cells in Graves' hyperthyroidism and ophthalmopathy. Study-level points and caveats: In validation, the model predicted ophthalmopathy. These predictions came a median approximately 6.5 months before onset. Most expanded thyroid clonotypes above 0.001 recurred in blood.

Patients were excluded for uncontrolled infection, other autoimmune disease, pregnancy or lactation. Thyroid ultrasound, orbital computed tomography, clinical symptoms, and serum thyroxine and TRAb underpinned diagnoses. The source is an adult woman with Graves' disease, either hyperthyroidism or ophthalmopathy (not recorded which). This chain uses TRBV24-1 with TRBJ2-6; 7 bases fit TRBD1. The sample consisted of peripheral blood or thyroid tissue (not recorded which). DNA of the CDR3: TGTGCCACCGCCACAGGGGCTGGGGCCAACGTCCTGACTTTC. This codes for CATATGAGANVLTF.